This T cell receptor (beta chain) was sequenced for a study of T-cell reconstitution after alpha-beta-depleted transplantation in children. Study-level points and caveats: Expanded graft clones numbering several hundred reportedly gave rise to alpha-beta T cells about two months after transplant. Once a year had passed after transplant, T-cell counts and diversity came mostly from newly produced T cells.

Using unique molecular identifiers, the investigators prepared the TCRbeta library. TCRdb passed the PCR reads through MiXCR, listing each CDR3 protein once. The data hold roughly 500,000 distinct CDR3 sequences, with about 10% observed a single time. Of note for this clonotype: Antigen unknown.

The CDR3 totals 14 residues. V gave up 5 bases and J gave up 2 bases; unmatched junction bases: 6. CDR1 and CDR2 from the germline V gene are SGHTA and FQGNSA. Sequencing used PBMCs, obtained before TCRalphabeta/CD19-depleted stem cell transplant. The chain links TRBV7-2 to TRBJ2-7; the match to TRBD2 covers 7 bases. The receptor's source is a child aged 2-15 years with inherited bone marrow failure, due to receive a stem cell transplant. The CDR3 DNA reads TGTGCCAGCAGCCCTCGGCGGGGGACCTACGAGCAGTACTTC. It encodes CASSPRRGTYEQYF.